These 27 T cell receptor beta chains were all obtained from the same sample, sequenced in a study of cytotoxic CD8 clonotypes in ibrutinib-treated CLL. The assay was immunoSEQ multiplex PCR, and TCRdb's table has in-frame clones only and misses some. The sample has fewer than 400,000 clones, 67% seen once. Specimen: PBMCs, collected after 36 months of ibrutinib treatment. These receptors were obtained from a human donor with chronic lymphocytic leukemia.

This clone appeared a single time. The chain couples TRBV6-5 to TRBJ2-3, with D uncertain. This CDR3 region has 15 residues. Germline CDR1 and CDR2: MNHEY and SVGAGI. Trimming pared 0 bases from V and 1 base from J, leaving 8 bases between. DNA of the CDR3: TGTGCCAGCAGTTACTCGGGAAGTGGCACAGATACGCAGTATTTT. Translating it yields CASSYSGSGTDTQYF.

This clone was detected a few times. The chain employs TRBV15 and TRBJ1-2; the D gene is possibly TRBD1 (6 bases). The germline V and J ends were trimmed by 1 base and 7 bases, with 16 bases remaining between them. Per the germline V gene, CDR1 is LNHNV and CDR2 is YYDKDF (reference sequence). The CDR3 is 15 residues long. CDR3 bases: TGTGCCACCAGCAGAGGACAGGACCCATGGGGTGGCTACACCTTC. Protein: CATSRGQDPWGGYTF.

The chain links TRBV7-9 to TRBJ2-3, with TRBD1 matching over 8 bases. Germline lookup yields CDR1 SEHNR and CDR2 FQNEAQ (reference sequence). The CDR3 length is 15 residues. V dropped 4 bases and J dropped 3; count of bases not matched to a gene: 6. The CDR3 DNA follows: TGTGCCAGCAGCTACAGGACAGGGATGACAGATACGCAGTATTTT. Translation: CASSYRTGMTDTQYF.

The chain employs TRBV10-3 and TRBJ2-3; perhaps TRBD2 as D (5 bases). CDR1 is ENHRY, CDR2 SYGVKD, per germline. This CDR3 contains 14 residues. Trimming removed 3 bases from V and 4 bases from J, with 11 bases in between. The CDR3 DNA reads as TGTGCCATCAGTGATTGGTCTAGCCCAGATACGCAGTATTTT. Amino acid sequence: CAISDWSSPDTQYF.

This chain uses TRBV29-1 with TRBJ2-5; D uncertain. Germline CDR1 SQVTM, CDR2 ANQGSEA. Trimming took 6 bases from V and 0 from J, leaving 14 bases between them. The CDR3 is 14 residues long. The chain's CDR3 is CSVSRWQNQETQYF. DNA of the CDR3: TGCAGCGTCTCCCGGTGGCAGAACCAAGAGACCCAGTACTTC.

This clone was seen only a few times. The chain employs TRBV7-6 and TRBJ1-1; weak D call: TRBD1 (5 bases). Germline CDR1 SGHVS, CDR2 FNYEAQ. The CDR3 spans 14 residues. V was cut by 1 base and J by 1 base, with 7 bases left in between. The CDR3 DNA sequence: TGTGCCAGCAGCTTAGGGGGCCGGAACACTGAAGCTTTCTTT. Translating it yields CASSLGGRNTEAFF.

This clone was observed a handful of times. The V call is TRBV5-1, the J call TRBJ2-7, with D possibly matching TRBD2 (6 bases). V lost 9 bases, J lost 5 bases, and 21 bases lay in between. The CDR3 runs to 14 residues. Germline CDR1 and CDR2: SGHRS and YFSETQ. The CDR3 reads CATSLGPSDHEQYF. The CDR3, as DNA: TGCGCCACCTCCCTGGGTCCTAGCGACCACGAGCAGTACTTC.

The DNA for the CDR3 is TGTGCCAGCAGTTTAGGGGGACAGGGCTACGAGCAGTACTTC. Protein sequence: CASSLGGQGYEQYF. The chain links TRBV28 to TRBJ2-7; 9 nucleotides match TRBD1. Losses at the gene ends were 2 bases for V and 3 bases for J; bases not matched to a gene: 2. Germline values: CDR1 MDHEN, CDR2 SYDVKM. The CDR3 runs 14 residues.

The chain has TRBV5-8 and TRBJ1-5; D unresolved. V lost 6 bases to trimming and J lost 1 base, with 17 bases between them. Germline V gene lookup returns CDR1 SGHTS and CDR2 YDEGEE. The length of the CDR3 is 16 residues. This CDR3 reads CASIKPIGRSNQPQHF. The CDR3 DNA is TGTGCCAGCATCAAACCAATTGGGCGGAGCAATCAGCCCCAGCATTTT.

The chain employs TRBV29-1 and TRBJ2-1; 11 nucleotides line up with TRBD1. This CDR3 comprises 18 residues. Germline values: CDR1 SQVTM, CDR2 ANQGSEA. Germline trimming cut 2 bases from V and 7 bases from J; bases unmatched to any gene: 16. CDR3 nucleotides: TGCAGCGTTGAAAGGACTTGGCCCTGGGGACAGGGGGGAAATGAGCAGTTCTTC. Its translation: CSVERTWPWGQGGNEQFF.

The chain couples TRBV13 to TRBJ1-2, with 11 nucleotides matching TRBD1. This CDR3 has 18 residues. Germline-derived CDR1 and CDR2 are PRHDT and FYEKMQ (reference sequence). The V gene end was trimmed by 4 bases and the J gene end by 5 bases; junction bases not matched to a gene: 15. CDR3 sequence reads: CASSSLTLGQGARYGYTF. The CDR3 DNA is TGTGCCAGCAGCTCACTTACCCTCGGACAGGGGGCTAGGTATGGCTACACCTTC.

This chain connects TRBV27 to TRBJ1-5; 11 bases line up with TRBD1. The ends lost 3 bases at V and 12 bases at J; junction bases unmatched: 10. CDR3 length: 15 residues. Per germline, CDR1 MNHEY and CDR2 SMNVEV (reference sequence). CDR3 DNA: TGTGCCAGCAGTTTCTTAAACGGGACAGGGGGGGGCCAGCATTTT. It specifies CASSFLNGTGGGQHF.

This chain uses TRBV4-1 with TRBJ1-2; the D gene is possibly TRBD1 (5 bases). The CDR3 runs to 15 residues. V lost 3 bases, J lost 3 bases, and 14 bases lay in between. Germline CDR1 reads MGHRA; CDR2 reads YSYEKL. The CDR3 region has the DNA TGCGCCAGCAGCCACAAGGGAGGGACGGACTATGGCTACACCTTC. This sequence encodes CASSHKGGTDYGYTF.

This chain joins TRBV28 and TRBJ1-2; 10 bases are a match to TRBD1. This CDR3 is 15 amino acids long. Germline V lookup: CDR1 MDHEN, CDR2 SYDVKM. Germline trimming cut 5 bases from V and 3 bases from J; bases unmatched to any gene: 6. CDR3 in DNA: TGTGCCAGCAGTCCGACAGGGGGCTTAGACTATGGCTACACCTTC. Encoded protein: CASSPTGGLDYGYTF.

V usage is TRBV7-3 and J usage is TRBJ1-5; D is possibly TRBD1 (5 bases). The CDR3 sequence is 15 residues long. The germline CDR1 and CDR2 sequences are SGHTA and FQGTGA. V gave up 1 base and J gave up 5 bases, with 12 bases separating them. The CDR3 nucleotides read TGTGCCAGCAGCTTAATCGGGGGAAGGGATCAGCCCCAGCATTTT. Its protein product is CASSLIGGRDQPQHF.

This clone turned up a few times. CDR3 DNA sequence: TGTGCCGCCACAGGGAATAGCAATCAGCCCCAGCATTTT. This codes for CAATGNSNQPQHF. The chain combines TRBV6-1 with TRBJ1-5; maybe TRBD1 (6 bases). V was shortened by 11 bases and J by 0 bases, with 11 bases between the two germline ends. Germline V lookup: CDR1 MNHNS, CDR2 SASEGT. The length of the CDR3 is 13 residues.

The chain combines TRBV7-9 with TRBJ2-7; 7 positions agree with TRBD1. Germline CDR1 reads SEHNR; CDR2 reads FQNEAQ (reference sequence). CDR3 length: 14 amino acids. After removal of 5 bases from V and 9 bases from J, the junction contained 13 bases not matched to a gene. CDR3 region: CASSRAQGVRRQYF. The CDR3 DNA reads TGTGCCAGCAGCCGAGCGCAGGGGGTTCGTCGGCAGTACTTC.

The chain uses TRBV4-1 and TRBJ2-1; weak D call: TRBD1 (5 bases). Trimming removed 4 bases at V and 5 bases at J, with 12 bases between. Germline values: CDR1 MGHRA, CDR2 YSYEKL. The CDR3 spans 14 residues. In nucleotides, the CDR3 is TGCGCCAGCAGCCTCCCCAGGGCAGACAATGAGCAGTTCTTC. Its protein product is CASSLPRADNEQFF.

The chain links TRBV9 to TRBJ2-3, with 12 bases fitting TRBD2. The trim removed 2 bases at V and 4 bases at J, leaving 2 bases unmatched. CDR1 is SGDLS and CDR2 is YYNGEE in the germline V gene. There are 15 residues in the CDR3. CDR3 sequence (DNA): TGTGCCAGCAGCGTCGGACTAGCGGGGCCAGATACGCAGTATTTT. Residues: CASSVGLAGPDTQYF.

The chain carries TRBV7-2 and TRBJ2-7; no clear D. V was pared by 0 bases and J by 2 bases, with 8 bases between. Germline assignment: CDR1 SGHTA and CDR2 FQGNSA. This CDR3 is built from 14 residues. CDR3 protein: CASSLALVAYEQYF. Here the CDR3 DNA reads TGTGCCAGCAGCTTAGCGCTCGTGGCCTACGAGCAGTACTTC.

This clone was observed a few times. The J gene is TRBJ1-5, the V gene TRBV19; D unresolved. CDR1 is LNHDA, CDR2 SQIVND, per germline (reference sequence). The CDR3 totals 14 residues. V was trimmed by 5 bases and J by 3 bases, leaving 11 bases between them. The CDR3 DNA follows: TGTGCCAGTAGTGTGCCGGGAAACAATCAGCCCCAGCATTTT. It translates to CASSVPGNNQPQHF. Full variable domain (missing parts from reference TRBV19 and TRBJ1-5): DGGITQSPKYLFRKEGQNVTLSCEQNLNHDAMYWYRQDPGQGLRLIYYSQIVNDFQKGDIAEGYSVSREKKESFPLTVTSAQKNPTAFYLCASSVPGNNQPQHFGDGTRLSIL.

Points on this clone: The sample carries other DNA sequences with the same CDR3. V gene TRBV25-1 combines with J gene TRBJ2-7; 8 bases fit TRBD2. This CDR3 comprises 13 residues. Germline trimming cut 1 base from V and 4 bases from J; bases unmatched to any gene: 0. Germline loops: CDR1 MGHDK, CDR2 SYGVNS. The CDR3 sequence: CASSESGGYEQYF. CDR3 sequence (DNA): TGTGCCAGCAGTGAATCGGGGGGGTACGAGCAGTACTTC.

V and J are TRBV7-8 and TRBJ2-7; no definite D call. This CDR3 has 11 residues. From germline, CDR1 is SGHVS and CDR2 FQNEAQ. V was trimmed by 1 base and J by 7 bases, leaving 5 bases between them. The CDR3 here is CASSLVGEQYF. CDR3 bases: TGTGCCAGCAGCTTAGTAGGGGAGCAGTACTTC.

The chain uses TRBV10-2 and TRBJ1-6; tentatively, D is TRBD1 (5 bases). CDR3 size: 17 residues. Germline V gene data show CDR1 as WSHSY and CDR2 as SAAADI. V lost 1 base, J lost 10 bases, and 20 bases lay in between. The CDR3 nucleotides are TGCGCCAGCAGTGAGTGGATGACGCAGGGTACGTGGTCACCCCTCCACTTT. Its translation is CASSEWMTQGTWSPLHF.

The chain combines TRBV6-6 with TRBJ2-5, with D uncertain. The CDR3 runs 12 residues. Germline V gives CDR1 MNHNY, CDR2 SVGAGI (reference sequence). Between the trimmed V and J ends, which lost 7 bases and 4 bases, there was a span of 10 bases. CDR3 bases: TGTGCCAGCACTCCCCATTCAGAGACCCAGTACTTC. Translating gives CASTPHSETQYF.

The table lists this clone with a count of one. The rearrangement uses TRBV27 and TRBJ2-2, with D perhaps given as TRBD1 or TRBD2 (6 bases each). CDR1 and CDR2 (germline): MNHEY, SMNVEV (reference sequence). Trimming shortened V by 2 bases and J by 7 bases, and 14 bases separated the two germline ends. This CDR3 contains 15 residues. In DNA, the CDR3 is TGTGCCAGCAGTTTAAATTGGGGGGCGGACGGGGAGCTGTTTTTT. It is translated as CASSLNWGADGELFF.

This clone was seen a few times. The chain is built from TRBV15 and TRBJ1-5; perhaps TRBD1 as D (5 bases). This CDR3 is 16 amino acids long. The V gene lost 0 bases and the J gene lost 6 bases, with 15 bases spanning the gap. The V gene's germline CDR1 is LNHNV and CDR2 YYDKDF (reference sequence). Here the CDR3 reads CATSRDRTWGFQPQHF. CDR3 sequence (DNA): TGTGCCACCAGCAGAGATCGTACCTGGGGCTTTCAGCCCCAGCATTTT.